This T cell receptor beta chain is drawn from a study of shared clonotypes between healthy human individuals. Study details: Plates per donor: three CD4 naive, three CD4 memory, two CD8 naive, one CD8 memory. Study outcomes and limitations: Relative to memory subsets, naive subsets generally showed larger estimated richness.

A note on this clone: The antigen is unknown.

This CDR3 is 12 amino acids long. Germline CDR1 reads LGHNA; CDR2 reads YNFKEQ. J lost 5 bases, V lost 4 bases, and 1 base had no gene match. The DNA input per sorted-subset replicate PCR was about 0.2 ug, corresponding to 28,000 or so T cell genomes. Data came from immunoSEQ multiplex PCR; TCRdb stores just in-frame clones and leaves some out. The sample has 2 million to 2.5 million clones, under 95% seen once; the top ten hold around 0.4%. Investigators divided CD4+ cells into CD45RA+ naive and CD45RA-negative memory subsets. The clonotype comes from a man aged 18 to 35 in good health. Some clones in this sample may be carry-over from other donors' samples. Sequencing used naive CD4+ T cells from PBMCs. This sample's subset: CD45RA+ positively selected. J is TRBJ1-1 and V is TRBV4-2; 7 bases line up with TRBD1. CDR3: CASSLQGTEAFF. CDR3 in DNA: TGTGCCAGCAGCCTACAGGGGACTGAAGCTTTCTTT.